There are a few counts of the clone carrying this T cell receptor (beta chain). Its antigen is unidentified. A read error is likely, as this CDR3 ends without the conserved phenylalanine or tryptophan. The DNA is omitted, as the CDR3 cannot be located on it reliably, and the CDR3 follows TCRdb's listing. The V gene's germline CDR1 is SGHAT and CDR2 FQDESV (reference sequence). From its first to its last residue, the CDR3 has 15 amino acids. Extraction of RNA together with DNA used roughly 20-32 mg of unsorted bulk tissue. With a constant-region primer, TCR beta cDNA was made from roughly 500 ng of total RNA. Sequencing libraries for TCR beta derived from three nested multiplex PCR rounds that used slightly modified ARM-PCR. The opening two PCR rounds, roughly 11 cycles each, paired TRBV1-TRBV30 forward primers with a C-beta reverse primer. TCRdb re-called the multiplex PCR reads through MiXCR, storing one row per CDR3 protein. The repertoire consists of about 66,000 distinct CDR3 sequences, with roughly two thirds occurring once and the leading ten covering under 45%.

This sample stems from a study of tumor-infiltrating lymphocytes in primary liver carcinoma. Study-level information: Those enrolled were patients of both sexes, who were aged 30 to 69 years. Samples had roughly 3.5 to 7.13 million productive TCRbeta reads, comparable between tissue types.

General observations from the study: A fraction of only about 7.5-24% of top clones appeared in all five tumor regions. Tumors reached a significantly greater top-250-clone fraction than blood did (p = 0.039).

The sample taken for sequencing was liver tumor tissue from sampling region 4. Subset noted: tumor region T4, right-lateral pole. This sequence was found in a man in his forties with primary liver carcinoma and hepatitis B virus infection. The chain carries TRBV11-1 and TRBJ2-2; TRBD1 reflects the table's D call only, with no check against the DNA. CDR3 residues: CVSSYTGPFSGEQFI.